A selection of T cell receptor beta chains follows, all from one sample in a study of blood T cell repertoires in COVID-19. Libraries were prepared by immunoSEQ multiplex PCR; TCRdb keeps only in-frame clonotypes and omits some of them. The sample lists 150,000 to 200,000 clones, 88% seen once, with less than 8.5% in the top ten. The material sequenced was PBMCs or T cells enriched from blood (not recorded which). The origin of the receptors is a woman aged 45-59 years who had recovered from COVID-19. CDR3s include the opening cysteine and the closing phenylalanine or tryptophan. The D gene is left open where the match is weak. Some rows mark clone size as missing; the rest say once, few, many or name a class of expanded clone.

14	TRBJ2-5	-	-	TRBV12-2	TGTGCAAGTCGCTTTCAGGGCTTCCAAGAGACCCAGTACTTC	CASRFQGFQETQYF
18	TRBJ1-5	-	-	TRBV15	TGCGCCACCAGCAGCGGGGGGGGGCAGGGGTATAGCAATCAGCCCCAGCATTTT	CATSSGGGQGYSNQPQHF
13	TRBJ2-4	-	TRBD1	TRBV12-3/TRBV12-4	TGTGCCAGCAGAACCGGGACAGAAAACATTCAGTACTTC	CASRTGTENIQYF
16	TRBJ1-1	once	-	TRBV4-3	TGCGCCAGCAGCCAAGATTGGCGGGGGGTCGACACTGAAGCTTTCTTT	CASSQDWRGVDTEAFF
16	TRBJ2-2	-	-	TRBV18	TGTGCCAGCTCACCCGTCGGTCAAGGGGGCACCGGGGAGCTGTTTTTT	CASSPVGQGGTGELFF
14	TRBJ1-2	-	-	TRBV5-6	TGTGCCAGCAGCGCAGGGGTGCTAGGCTATGGCTACACCTTC	CASSAGVLGYGYTF
14	TRBJ1-5	-	-	TRBV2	TGTGCCAGCAGTGTTTACAGGGAGGGTCAGCCCCAGCATTTT	CASSVYREGQPQHF
15	TRBJ1-1	-	-	TRBV7-9	TGTGCCAGCAGCTCGCAGGGTATGCTGAACACTGAAGCTTTCTTT	CASSSQGMLNTEAFF
15	TRBJ2-7	-	TRBD1	TRBV11-2	TGTGCCAGCAGCTCCCGACAGGGCATCGGTTCCGAGCAGTACTTC	CASSSRQGIGSEQYF
13	TRBJ1-1	-	TRBD1	TRBV5-1	TGCGCCAGCTCGGGACAGGTGAACACTGAAGCTTTCTTT	CASSGQVNTEAFF
14	TRBJ1-5	-	TRBD1	TRBV2	TGTGCCAGCAGCAGCAACAGGGGGAATCAGCCCCAGCATTTT	CASSSNRGNQPQHF
14	TRBJ2-3	once	-	TRBV5-6	TGTGCCAGCAGCAGAGGGACTAGCACAGATACGCAGTATTTT	CASSRGTSTDTQYF
14	TRBJ1-2	-	-	TRBV6-4	TGTGCCAGCAGTGCCGGGACATCTAACTATGGCTACACCTTC	CASSAGTSNYGYTF
14	TRBJ1-2	-	TRBD1	TRBV5-4	TGTGCCAGCAGCGCGGGGACAGCTCTTTATGGCTACACCTTC	CASSAGTALYGYTF
16	TRBJ1-1	-	TRBD1	TRBV3-1/TRBV3-2	TGTGCCAGCAGCATCCGGACAGGGGGCCCTAACACTGAAGCTTTCTTT	CASSIRTGGPNTEAFF
13	TRBJ1-5	-	-	TRBV30	TGTGCCTGGAACGGGCAGGGCGGTCAGCCCCAGCATTTT	CAWNGQGGQPQHF
15	TRBJ1-4	-	-	TRBV27	TGTGCCAGCAGAAGGGGGAGAGGGTCCAGTGAAAAACTGTTTTTT	CASRRGRGSSEKLFF
13	TRBJ2-7	-	-	TRBV12-3/TRBV12-4	TGTGCCAGCAGTACCGGACAGCACTACGAGCAGTACTTC	CASSTGQHYEQYF
13	TRBJ1-1	-	-	TRBV9	TGTGCCAGCAGCGTTGTGAGGGAGGGAGAAGCTTTCTTT	CASSVVREGEAFF
14	TRBJ1-4	-	TRBD1	TRBV27	TGTGCCAGCAGTCACGACAGGGAAGGTGAAAAACTGTTTTTT	CASSHDREGEKLFF
17	TRBJ2-7	-	-	TRBV7-9	TGTGCCAGCAGCTTAGTGGTGGGGACACGAGGGGGCTACGAGCAGTACTTC	CASSLVVGTRGGYEQYF
16	TRBJ1-1	-	TRBD1	TRBV6-6	TGTGCCAGCAGTACCCGGACAGGGTTCGAGGTGGCTGAAGCTTTCTTT	CASSTRTGFEVAEAFF
17	TRBJ2-2	-	TRBD1	TRBV6-1	TGTGCCAGCAGTGGGACAGGGGGATCCGCGAACACCGGGGAGCTGTTTTTT	CASSGTGGSANTGELFF
15	TRBJ1-2	-	-	TRBV6-2/TRBV6-3	TGTGCCAGCAGTTCCGAACGGAGGGAAAGGAGTGGCTACACCTTC	CASSSERRERSGYTF
12	TRBJ2-2	-	-	TRBV18	TGTGCCAGCTCACCTCAGGCCGGGGAGCTGTTTTTT	CASSPQAGELFF
13	TRBJ1-2	once	TRBD1	TRBV7-3	TGTGCCAGCAGCGGACCGGGACAGCCGGGCTACACCTTC	CASSGPGQPGYTF
12	TRBJ2-5	-	-	TRBV14	TGTGCCAGCAGCCAAGGAGGAGAGACCCAGTACTTC	CASSQGGETQYF
15	TRBJ1-3	once	-	TRBV6-5	TGTGCCAGCAGCCTCCGGGACAACTCTGGAAACACCATATATTTT	CASSLRDNSGNTIYF
15	TRBJ2-5	-	-	TRBV18	TGTGCCAGCTCACCACGGCAGGGGTACCAAGAGACCCAGTACTTC	CASSPRQGYQETQYF
15	TRBJ2-7	-	TRBD1	TRBV3-1/TRBV3-2	TGTGCCAGCAGCCAAGGTGGACAGGGAACCTACGAGCAGTACTTC	CASSQGGQGTYEQYF
17	TRBJ2-5	-	TRBD2	TRBV15	TGTGCCACCAGCAGAGTCGGCGGGGGGGCCTCACAAGAGACCCAGTACTTC	CATSRVGGGASQETQYF
14	TRBJ1-4	-	-	TRBV11-2	TGTGCCAGCAGCCAAACAGGGTACAATGAAAAACTGTTTTTT	CASSQTGYNEKLFF
15	TRBJ2-1	-	TRBD1	TRBV27	TGTGCCAGCAGTCTCGGGACAGGGGCCTACAATGAGCAGTTCTTC	CASSLGTGAYNEQFF
14	TRBJ2-7	-	TRBD1	TRBV19	TGTGCCAGTAGTATAACAGGGGAAACCTACGAGCAGTACTTC	CASSITGETYEQYF
15	TRBJ1-6	-	-	TRBV6-5	TGTGCCAGCAGTTACGCAGGAAGGTATAATTCACCCCTCCACTTT	CASSYAGRYNSPLHF
15	TRBJ2-3	-	-	TRBV7-9	TGTGCCAGCAGCTTGGCTGGGGGGGGGCCAGATACGCAGTATTTT	CASSLAGGGPDTQYF
15	TRBJ1-2	-	TRBD1	TRBV7-8	TGTGCCAGCAGCTTAGGGGAGACAGGGGTGGATGGCTACACCTTC	CASSLGETGVDGYTF
16	TRBJ1-6	-	TRBD1	TRBV3-1/TRBV3-2	TGTGCCAGCAGCCTTCCCGGGACAGGTGTTAATTCACCCCTCCACTTT	CASSLPGTGVNSPLHF
13	TRBJ2-7	-	TRBD2	TRBV19	TGTGCCAGTAGTCCGGGACTAGCGAGCGAGCAGTACTTC	CASSPGLASEQYF
14	TRBJ2-7	few	TRBD2	TRBV18	TGTGCCAGCTCACTGCTGGGGGAGGGGTACGAGCAGTACTTC	CASSLLGEGYEQYF
15	TRBJ1-4	-	TRBD1	TRBV9	TGTGCCAGCAGCGCCGGGACAGGGGTTGGCGAAAAACTGTTTTTT	CASSAGTGVGEKLFF
15	TRBJ1-1	-	-	TRBV6-2/TRBV6-3	TGTGCCAGCAGTTACTCGAATAGGGGGAACACTGAAGCTTTCTTT	CASSYSNRGNTEAFF